This is a list of T cell receptor beta chains from one sample in a study of blood T cell repertoires in COVID-19. Only in-frame clones appear in the TCRdb table, and some are missing; sequencing was by immunoSEQ multiplex PCR. The repertoire includes about 480,000 clones, around 85% of them detected once, and approximately 8.3% sits in the top ten. Input material: PBMCs or T cells enriched from blood (not recorded which). Every receptor here comes from a woman aged 55-69 years who had recovered from COVID-19. The CDR3 runs from the conserved cysteine through the conserved F or W. The D gene is left open where the match is weak. Not every row has a clone size; where given, it reads once, few, many or a size class.

>.|TRBD2|TRBJ2-2|TRBV4-1
TGCGCCAGCAGCCAGGGCCCGGGACTAGCGCCTCCCGGGGAGCTGTTTTTT
CASSQGPGLAPPGELFF
>once|TRBD2|TRBJ2-5|TRBV2
TGTGCCAGCAGTGAAGGCGGACTAGCGGTCCAAGAGACCCAGTACTTC
CASSEGGLAVQETQYF
>.|TRBD1|TRBJ2-7|TRBV5-1
TGCGCCAGCAGCCCGGGACAGGGGAGCTCCTACGAGCAGTACTTC
CASSPGQGSSYEQYF
>.|TRBD1|TRBJ1-3|TRBV24-1
TGTGCCACCAGTGATTCGTCCCGGACAGGGGGGGGAAACACCATATATTTT
CATSDSSRTGGGNTIYF
>.|.|TRBJ1-3|TRBV19
TGTGCCAGTAGTATGGTGGCGGCGGCTGGAAACACCATATATTTT
CASSMVAAAGNTIYF
>.|TRBD2|TRBJ2-5|TRBV5-1
TGCGCCAGCAGCTCATCTAGCGGGGGGGCCTGGGCCCAGTACTTC
CASSSSSGGAWAQYF
>.|.|TRBJ2-5|TRBV2
TGTGCCAGCAGTCCCACTAGCAGGGAGACCCAGTACTTC
CASSPTSRETQYF
>once|TRBD1|TRBJ1-6|TRBV27
TGTGCCAGCAGTTGGGACAGGATCGACTCCTATAATTCACCCCTCCACTTT
CASSWDRIDSYNSPLHF
>.|TRBD1|TRBJ1-4|TRBV19
TGTGCCAGTAGCATCTTGGGACAGAGAGAAAAACTGTTTTTT
CASSILGQREKLFF
>.|.|TRBJ2-5|TRBV6-5
TGTGCCAGCAGCCTTAGACAAGAAGAGACCCAGTACTTC
CASSLRQEETQYF
>.|.|TRBJ1-1|TRBV6-6
TGTGCCAGCAGTTACTCGCACCGAGACACTGAAGCTTTCTTT
CASSYSHRDTEAFF
>.|.|TRBJ2-3|TRBV9
TGTGCCAGCAGCGTAGAACCAGTTACAGATACGCAGTATTTT
CASSVEPVTDTQYF
>.|TRBD1|TRBJ1-1|TRBV9
TGTGCCAGCAGCGTTTGGACAGGGGAAGCTTTCTTT
CASSVWTGEAFF
>.|.|TRBJ1-6|TRBV5-1
TGCGCCAGCAGCTATGGGTATTCCGGGAGTCCCTCACCCCTCCACTTT
CASSYGYSGSPSPLHF
>.|.|TRBJ1-3|TRBV19
TGTGCCAGTAGTATGGGGGCTACGGGAAACACCATATATTTT
CASSMGATGNTIYF
>.|TRBD1|TRBJ1-6|TRBV18
TGTGCCAGCTCACCAAACGGACAGGGCCGATCACCCCTCCACTTT
CASSPNGQGRSPLHF
>.|.|TRBJ2-1|TRBV29-1
TGCAGCGTTGGAGGGAGGGGGGATGAGCAGTTCTTC
CSVGGRGDEQFF
>.|.|TRBJ2-5|TRBV7-8
TGTGCCAGCAGCTCAGATAAGGAGACCCAGTACTTC
CASSSDKETQYF
>.|.|TRBJ1-1|TRBV10-3
TGTGCCATCAGTGCTTCATCGGACAGCAGGATGAACACTGAAGCTTTCTTT
CAISASSDSRMNTEAFF
>.|TRBD1|TRBJ1-5|TRBV6-5
TGTGCCAGCGGGGGACAGGGGTATCAGCCCCAGCATTTT
CASGGQGYQPQHF
>.|.|TRBJ1-1|TRBV5-4
TGTGCCAGCAGCGCGGGGGGACGAGGAGGGACTGAAGCTTTCTTT
CASSAGGRGGTEAFF
>.|.|TRBJ2-3|TRBV7-2
TGTGCCAGCAGCTTAGATAGGACAGTCACAGATACGCAGTATTTT
CASSLDRTVTDTQYF
>.|.|TRBJ1-4|TRBV10-3
TGTGCCAGCTCGTCCAGGGGTGATGAAAAACTGTTTTTT
CASSSRGDEKLFF
>.|.|TRBJ2-4|TRBV14
TGTGCCAGCAGCCAAGATTACAAGCGTCCCAAAAACATTCAGTACTTC
CASSQDYKRPKNIQYF
>.|TRBD1|TRBJ1-6|TRBV5-4
TGTGCCAGCAGCTTTGGGGGACAGGTGAATTCACCCCTCCACTTT
CASSFGGQVNSPLHF
>.|TRBD1|TRBJ2-4|TRBV3-1/TRBV3-2
TGTGCCAGCAGCCAAGGCAGGGGGATAGCCAAAAACATTCAGTACTTC
CASSQGRGIAKNIQYF
>.|.|TRBJ2-2|TRBV5-6
TGTGCCAGCAGCTTGTTTTGGGGAGCCGGGGAGCTGTTTTTT
CASSLFWGAGELFF
>.|TRBD1|TRBJ1-2|TRBV24-1
TGTGCCACCAGTGATTTAATCCGGTGGGGTAAGGGGGCGGATGGCTACACCTTC
CATSDLIRWGKGADGYTF
>.|.|TRBJ1-1|TRBV7-2
TGTGCCAGCAGCAGTTTCCCACGTGGGAGTCCTGAAGCTTTCTTT
CASSSFPRGSPEAFF
>.|TRBD1|TRBJ1-1|TRBV7-6
TGTGCCAGCAGCCCGCCGGGACAGCAAGCTTTCTTT
CASSPPGQQAFF
>.|TRBD1|TRBJ1-2|TRBV27
TGTGCCAGCAGTGACAAGGGGGCTGGATATGGCTACACCTTC
CASSDKGAGYGYTF
>.|.|TRBJ1-5|TRBV7-9
TGTGCCAGCAGCACAGGGACCTCAAATCAGCCCCAGCATTTT
CASSTGTSNQPQHF
>.|.|TRBJ1-2|TRBV11-2
TGTGCCAGCAGCTTAGCCGTACAGGGCTATGGCTACACCTTC
CASSLAVQGYGYTF
>.|TRBD2|TRBJ2-1|TRBV9
TGTGCCAGCAGCCCCAGACTAGCGGGGGGCCAAGAGCAGTTCTTC
CASSPRLAGGQEQFF
>.|TRBD1|TRBJ1-1|TRBV12-3/TRBV12-4
TGTGCCAGCAGTTTTGAGGCAGGGGGAGCTTTCTTT
CASSFEAGGAFF
>.|.|TRBJ1-2|TRBV3-1/TRBV3-2
TGTGCCAGCAGCCGTCGTGAGAGTGGCTATGGCTACACCTTC
CASSRRESGYGYTF
>once|.|TRBJ1-2|TRBV3-1/TRBV3-2
TGTGCCAGCAGCCAAGGCGGCAGTCCGCGGGGCTACACCTTC
CASSQGGSPRGYTF
>.|TRBD1|TRBJ2-1|TRBV6-2/TRBV6-3
TGTGCCAGCAGTACAGGGGGCTGGGTTGAGCAGTTCTTC
CASSTGGWVEQFF
>.|TRBD1|TRBJ1-1|TRBV5-1
TGCGCCAGCAGTGCACAGGGGATCACGAACACTGAAGCTTTCTTT
CASSAQGITNTEAFF
>.|TRBD1|TRBJ1-5|TRBV19
TGTGCCAGTAGACCGGGACAGGGGAGGCAGCCCCAGCATTTT
CASRPGQGRQPQHF
>.|.|TRBJ2-7|TRBV3-1/TRBV3-2
TGTGCCAGCAGCCAAGAAAGGGGCATCTACGAGCAGTACTTC
CASSQERGIYEQYF
>once|.|TRBJ1-2|TRBV4-1
TGCGCCAGCAGCCAAGATCGGTCTGAGTTTGATGGCTACACCTTC
CASSQDRSEFDGYTF
>.|TRBD1|TRBJ2-2|TRBV18
TGTGCCAGCTCACCTCCGGGACAGCTGAACACCGGGGAGCTGTTTTTT
CASSPPGQLNTGELFF
>.|TRBD1|TRBJ1-2|TRBV15
TGTGCCACCAGAGATCCCGACAGGGAATGGGGCTACACCTTC
CATRDPDREWGYTF
>.|.|TRBJ1-3|TRBV5-4
TGTGCCAGCAGCTTGGGAGGGCTTCGCTCTGGAAACACCATATATTTT
CASSLGGLRSGNTIYF
>.|TRBD2|TRBJ2-6|TRBV19
TGTGCCAGTAGTATTGGCAGGGAGGGCTCTGGGGCCAACGTCCTGACTTTC
CASSIGREGSGANVLTF
>.|.|TRBJ1-2|TRBV19
TGTGCCAGTAGTCTACCCCTCCACTATGGCTACACCTTC
CASSLPLHYGYTF
>.|TRBD1|TRBJ1-1|TRBV25-1
TGTGCCAGCACCCCCCACAGGGGGGAGGGTACTGAAGCTTTCTTT
CASTPHRGEGTEAFF
>.|.|TRBJ2-7|TRBV6-5
TGTGCCAGCAGTTCCGGGACTCCAATGGCGATCTACGAGCAGTACTTC
CASSSGTPMAIYEQYF
>.|.|TRBJ1-2|TRBV15
TGTGCCACCAGCAGAGATCGGGCCAGCCCTGGAGGATATGGCTACACCTTC
CATSRDRASPGGYGYTF